This T cell receptor beta chain is from a study of CD8 T cells in Susac syndrome. Random hexamers served to reverse transcribe roughly 0.45 to 1 ug RNA. Amplification of TCR beta CDR3 by immunoSEQ multiplex PCR spanned 54 Vbeta and 13 Jbeta. TCRdb passed the immunoSEQ multiplex PCR reads through MiXCR, listing each CDR3 protein once. This sample has roughly 300,000 distinct CDR3 sequences; 85% occur once, and the top ten carry over 0.1%. From blood CD8+ and CD4+ T cells, the TCR beta chain was sequenced. In regard to this clonotype: One end of the junction does not line up with germline, which may come from a read error.

The CDR3 contains 16 residues. Germline lookup yields CDR1 LNHNV and CDR2 YYDKDF (reference sequence). Sequencing used CD8+ T cells from PBMCs. This chain links TRBV15 with TRBJ2-3; D remains ambiguous. This TCR derives from a human donor with multiple sclerosis. CDR3 amino acids: CATGRDLAGGADTQYF. The CDR3 coding sequence is TGTGCCACCGGCAGAGATTTGGCAGGTGGCGCAGATACGCAGTATTTT.